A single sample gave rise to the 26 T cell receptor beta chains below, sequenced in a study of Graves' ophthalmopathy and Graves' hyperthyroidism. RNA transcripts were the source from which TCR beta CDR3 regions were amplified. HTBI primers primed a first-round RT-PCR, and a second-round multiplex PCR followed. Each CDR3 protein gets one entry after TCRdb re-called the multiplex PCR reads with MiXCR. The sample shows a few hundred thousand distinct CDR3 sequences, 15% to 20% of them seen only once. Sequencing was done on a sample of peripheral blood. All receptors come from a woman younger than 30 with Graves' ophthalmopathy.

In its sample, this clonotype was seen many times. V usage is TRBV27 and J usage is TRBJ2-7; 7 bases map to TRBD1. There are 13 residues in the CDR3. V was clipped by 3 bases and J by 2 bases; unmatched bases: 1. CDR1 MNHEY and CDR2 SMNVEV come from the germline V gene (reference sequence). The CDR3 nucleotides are TGTGCCAGCAGTTTGGACAGGACCTACGAGCAGTACTTC. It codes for CASSLDRTYEQYF.

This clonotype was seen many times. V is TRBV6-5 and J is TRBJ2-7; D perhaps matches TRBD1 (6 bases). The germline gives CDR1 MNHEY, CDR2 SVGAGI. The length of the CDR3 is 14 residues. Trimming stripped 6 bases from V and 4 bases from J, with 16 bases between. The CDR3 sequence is CASSPATGRYEQYF. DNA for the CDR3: TGTGCCAGCAGCCCGGCTACAGGGCGGTACGAGCAGTACTTC.

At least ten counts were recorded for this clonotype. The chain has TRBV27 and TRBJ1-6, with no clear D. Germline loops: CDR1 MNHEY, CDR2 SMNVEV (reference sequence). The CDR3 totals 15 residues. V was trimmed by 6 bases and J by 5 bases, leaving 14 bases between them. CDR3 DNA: TGTGCCAGCAGGGATAAGACGGGGAATAATTCACCCCTCCACTTT. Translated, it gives CASRDKTGNNSPLHF.

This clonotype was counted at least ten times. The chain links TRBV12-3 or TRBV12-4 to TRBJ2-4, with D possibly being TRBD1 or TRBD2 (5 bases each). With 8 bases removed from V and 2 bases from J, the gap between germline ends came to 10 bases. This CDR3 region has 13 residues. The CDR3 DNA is TGTGCCAGCCACGGGACGACCAAAAACATTCAGTACTTC. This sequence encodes CASHGTTKNIQYF.

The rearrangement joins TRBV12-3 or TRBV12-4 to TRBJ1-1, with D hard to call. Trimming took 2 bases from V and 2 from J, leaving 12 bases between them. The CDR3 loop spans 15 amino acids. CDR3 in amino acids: CASSLSAADNTEAFF. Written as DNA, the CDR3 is TGTGCCAGCAGTTTAAGTGCGGCGGATAACACTGAAGCTTTCTTT.

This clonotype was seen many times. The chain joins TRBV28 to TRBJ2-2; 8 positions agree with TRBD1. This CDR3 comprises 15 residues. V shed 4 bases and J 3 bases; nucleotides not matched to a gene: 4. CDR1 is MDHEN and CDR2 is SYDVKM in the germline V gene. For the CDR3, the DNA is TGTGCCAGCAGTTCTCCGGACAGGGACACCGGGGAGCTGTTTTTT. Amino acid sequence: CASSSPDRDTGELFF.

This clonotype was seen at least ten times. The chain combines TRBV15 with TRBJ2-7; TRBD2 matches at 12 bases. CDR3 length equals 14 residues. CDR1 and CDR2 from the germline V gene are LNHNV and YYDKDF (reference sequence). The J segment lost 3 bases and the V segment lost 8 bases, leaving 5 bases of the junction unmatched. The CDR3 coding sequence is TGTGCCACCTCTAGCGGGAGGGACGTCTACGAGCAGTACTTC. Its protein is CATSSGRDVYEQYF.

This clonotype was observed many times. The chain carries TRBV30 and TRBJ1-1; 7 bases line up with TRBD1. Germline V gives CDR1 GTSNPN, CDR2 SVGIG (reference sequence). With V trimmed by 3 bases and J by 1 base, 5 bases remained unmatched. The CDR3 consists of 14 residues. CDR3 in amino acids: CAWRGRGRNTEAFF. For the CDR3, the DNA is TGTGCCTGGAGGGGGAGGGGGCGGAACACTGAAGCTTTCTTT.

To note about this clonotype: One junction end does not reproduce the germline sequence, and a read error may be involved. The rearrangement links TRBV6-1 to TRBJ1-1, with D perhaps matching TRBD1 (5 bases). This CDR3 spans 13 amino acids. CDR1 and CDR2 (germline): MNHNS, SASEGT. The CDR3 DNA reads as TGTGCCAGCAGTGAAAACAGGAACACTGAAGCTCTCTTT. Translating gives CASSENRNTEALF.

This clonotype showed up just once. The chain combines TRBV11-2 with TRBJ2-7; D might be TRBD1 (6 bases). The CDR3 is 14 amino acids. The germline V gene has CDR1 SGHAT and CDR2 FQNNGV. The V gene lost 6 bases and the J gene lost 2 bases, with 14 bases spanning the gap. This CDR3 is CASRSTGKTYEQYF. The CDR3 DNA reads TGTGCCAGCAGAAGCACAGGGAAAACCTACGAGCAGTACTTC.

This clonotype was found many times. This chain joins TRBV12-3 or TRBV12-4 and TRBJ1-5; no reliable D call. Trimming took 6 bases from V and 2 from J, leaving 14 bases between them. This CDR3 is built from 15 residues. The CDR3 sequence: CASSFSRVGNQPQHF. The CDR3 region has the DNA TGTGCCAGCAGCTTCAGTCGGGTCGGCAATCAGCCCCAGCATTTT.

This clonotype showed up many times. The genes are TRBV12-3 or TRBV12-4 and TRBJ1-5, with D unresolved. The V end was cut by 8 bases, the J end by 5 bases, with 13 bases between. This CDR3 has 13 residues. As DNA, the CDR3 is TGTGCCAGCTCCTTTCGGGGAGATCAGCCCCAGCATTTT. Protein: CASSFRGDQPQHF.

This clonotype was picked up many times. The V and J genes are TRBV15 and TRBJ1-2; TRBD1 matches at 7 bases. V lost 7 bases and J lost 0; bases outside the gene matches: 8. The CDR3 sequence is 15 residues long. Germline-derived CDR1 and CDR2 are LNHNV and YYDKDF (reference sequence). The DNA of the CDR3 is TGTGCCACCAAGGTCACAGGGGCAGCTAACTATGGCTACACCTTC. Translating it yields CATKVTGAANYGYTF.

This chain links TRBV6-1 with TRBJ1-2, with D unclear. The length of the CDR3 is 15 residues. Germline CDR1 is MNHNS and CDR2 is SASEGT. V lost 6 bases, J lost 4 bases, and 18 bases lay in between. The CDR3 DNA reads TGTGCCAGCAGCATATCTGGCAGGTCGACCTATGGCTACACCTTC. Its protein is CASSISGRSTYGYTF.

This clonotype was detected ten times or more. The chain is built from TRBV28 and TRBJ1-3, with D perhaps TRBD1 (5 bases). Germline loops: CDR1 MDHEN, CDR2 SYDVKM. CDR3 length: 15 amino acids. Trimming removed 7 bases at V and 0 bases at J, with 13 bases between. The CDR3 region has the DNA TGTGCCAGCAATCACAGGAAGAGCTCTGGAAACACCATATATTTT. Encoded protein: CASNHRKSSGNTIYF.

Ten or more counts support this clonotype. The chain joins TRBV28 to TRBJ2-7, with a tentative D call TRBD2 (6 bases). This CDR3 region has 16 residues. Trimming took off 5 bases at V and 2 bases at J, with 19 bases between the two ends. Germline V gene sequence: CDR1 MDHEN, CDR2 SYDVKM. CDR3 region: CASSPPRRGDPYEQYF. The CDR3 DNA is TGTGCCAGCAGTCCCCCCCGGCGGGGCGACCCCTACGAGCAGTACTTC.

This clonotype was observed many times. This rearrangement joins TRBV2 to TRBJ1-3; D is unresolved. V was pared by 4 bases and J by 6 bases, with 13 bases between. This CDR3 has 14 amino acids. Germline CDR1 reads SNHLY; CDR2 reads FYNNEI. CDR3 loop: CASSGVQVANTIYF. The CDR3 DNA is TGTGCCAGCAGTGGGGTCCAGGTCGCAAACACCATATATTTT. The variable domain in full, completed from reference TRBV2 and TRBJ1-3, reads EPEVTQTPSHQVTQMGQEVILRCVPISNHLYFYWYRQILGQKVEFLVSFYNNEISEKSEIFDDQFSVERPDGSNFTLKIRSTKLEDSAMYFCASSGVQVANTIYFGEGSWLTVV.

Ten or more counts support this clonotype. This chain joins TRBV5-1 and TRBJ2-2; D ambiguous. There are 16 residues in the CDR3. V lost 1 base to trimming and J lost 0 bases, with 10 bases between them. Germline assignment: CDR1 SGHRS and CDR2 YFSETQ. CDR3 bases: TGCGCCAGCAGCTTGATGACGGACGCGAACACCGGGGAGCTGTTTTTT. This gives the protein CASSLMTDANTGELFF.

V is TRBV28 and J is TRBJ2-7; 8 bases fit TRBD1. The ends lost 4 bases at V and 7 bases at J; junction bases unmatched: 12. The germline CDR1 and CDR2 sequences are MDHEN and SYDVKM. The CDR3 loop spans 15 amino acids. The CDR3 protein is CASSSYRGNTGEQYF. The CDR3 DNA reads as TGTGCCAGCAGTTCTTACAGGGGGAACACCGGGGAGCAGTACTTC.

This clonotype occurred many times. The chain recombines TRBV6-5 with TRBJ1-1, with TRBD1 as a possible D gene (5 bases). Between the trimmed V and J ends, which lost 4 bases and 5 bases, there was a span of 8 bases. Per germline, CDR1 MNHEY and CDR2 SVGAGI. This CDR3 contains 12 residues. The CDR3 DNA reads TGTGCCAGCAGTTCCTCAGGGACTGAAGCTTTCTTT. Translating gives CASSSSGTEAFF.

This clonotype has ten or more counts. DNA of the CDR3: TGTGCCAGCAGCTTAGATCTGGGTCGGGAAACTGAAGCTTTCTTT. It codes for CASSLDLGRETEAFF. V is TRBV7-6 and J is TRBJ1-1, with D unclear. From germline, CDR1 is SGHVS and CDR2 FNYEAQ. V was pared by 1 base and J by 5 bases, with 14 bases between. The CDR3 is made up of 15 amino acids.

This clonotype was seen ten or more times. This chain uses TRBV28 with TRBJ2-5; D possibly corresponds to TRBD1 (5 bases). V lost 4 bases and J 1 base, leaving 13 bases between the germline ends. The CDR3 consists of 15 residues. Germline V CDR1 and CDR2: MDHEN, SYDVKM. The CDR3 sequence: CASSSQGIGQETQYF. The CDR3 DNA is TGTGCCAGCAGTTCTCAGGGAATCGGCCAAGAGACCCAGTACTTC.

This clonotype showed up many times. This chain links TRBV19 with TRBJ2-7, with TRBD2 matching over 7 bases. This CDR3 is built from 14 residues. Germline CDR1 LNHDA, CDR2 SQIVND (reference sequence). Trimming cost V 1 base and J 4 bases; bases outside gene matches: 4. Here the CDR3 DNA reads TGTGCCAGTAGTATAGGCGGGAGAGGGTACGAGCAGTACTTC. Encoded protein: CASSIGGRGYEQYF.

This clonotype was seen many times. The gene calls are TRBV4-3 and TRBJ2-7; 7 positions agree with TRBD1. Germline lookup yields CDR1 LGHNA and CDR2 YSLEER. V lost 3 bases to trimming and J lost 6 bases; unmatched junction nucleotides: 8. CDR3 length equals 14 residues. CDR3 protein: CASSQIVAGGEQYF. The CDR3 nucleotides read TGCGCCAGCAGCCAGATCGTCGCAGGGGGCGAGCAGTACTTC.

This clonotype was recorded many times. CDR3 sequence: CATSDSGVAPEAFF. The DNA of the CDR3 is TGTGCCACCAGTGATTCAGGGGTAGCACCTGAAGCTTTCTTT. The chain uses TRBV24-1 and TRBJ1-1; weak D call: TRBD1 (6 bases). This CDR3 spans 14 amino acids. The germline V and J ends were trimmed by 2 bases and 6 bases, with 12 bases remaining between them. The V gene's germline CDR1 is KGHDR and CDR2 SFDVKD.

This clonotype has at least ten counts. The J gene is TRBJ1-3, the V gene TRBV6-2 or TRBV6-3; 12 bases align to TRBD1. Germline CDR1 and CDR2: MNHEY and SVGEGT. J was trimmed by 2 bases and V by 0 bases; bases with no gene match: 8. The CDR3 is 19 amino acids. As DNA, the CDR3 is TGTGCCAGCAGTTACTCGACGGGACAGGGGGCTATCGCTGGAAACACCATATATTTT. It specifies CASSYSTGQGAIAGNTIYF.